This T cell receptor beta chain was documented in a study of OX40 agonist ivuxolimab in advanced cancers. Study in general: Administration of intravenous ivuxolimab to patients occurred every 2 weeks at 0.01 to 10 mg/kg.

The CDR3 sequence is 15 residues long. CDR1 is SGHRS, CDR2 YFSETQ, per germline. V lost 0 bases and J lost 0, with 9 bases in between. The count of this clone is one. Its antigen remains unidentified. Study results and caveats: In the 0.1 to 3.0 mg/kg range, CD4+ and CD8+ blood T cells had expanded clonally by week 6. Partial responders at 0.1-3.0 mg/kg had among the lowest clonal expansion.

Sequencing used immunoSEQ multiplex PCR; TCRdb keeps in-frame clones, though not all of them. The data contain roughly 60,000 clones, about 86% of them singletons. V gene TRBV5-1 combines with J gene TRBJ1-1; no reliable D call. The sample was CD4+ or CD8+ T cells sorted from blood, taken in a trial of the OX40 agonist ivuxolimab. This sequence originates from an adult with an advanced solid tumor such as melanoma, head and neck, liver or kidney cancer. The CDR3 sequence is CASSLDAGLNTEAFF. CDR3 DNA sequence: TGCGCCAGCAGCTTGGACGCAGGCCTGAACACTGAAGCTTTCTTT.